This passage covers 27 T cell receptor beta chains from one sample sequenced in a study of shared clonotypes between healthy human individuals. The assay was immunoSEQ multiplex PCR, and TCRdb's table has in-frame clones only and misses some. The sample lists over a million clones; about 76% were seen once. The sample taken for sequencing was memory CD4+ T cells sorted from blood. Subset in this sample: CD45RA-negative fraction. All receptors derive from a man aged 18-30 years in good health.

In regard to this clone: This specimen includes other DNA sequences encoding the same CDR3. The chain recombines TRBV11-2 with TRBJ2-2; D might be TRBD2 (6 bases). CDR1 and CDR2 from the germline V gene are SGHAT and FQNNGV. The CDR3 extends over 14 amino acids. Trimming removed 1 base from V and 5 bases from J, with 8 bases in between. The CDR3 region is CASSLVGGTGELFF. The CDR3 nucleotides are TGTGCCAGCAGCTTAGTTGGGGGGACCGGGGAGCTGTTTTTT.

This clone came up a few times. This chain uses TRBV5-1 with TRBJ2-1; D tentatively reads TRBD1 or TRBD2 (5 bases each). Germline V gene lookup returns CDR1 SGHRS and CDR2 YFSETQ. CDR3 size: 15 residues. With 6 bases removed from V and 0 bases from J, the gap between germline ends came to 13 bases. CDR3 nucleotide sequence: TGCGCCAGCATCCCGGGACCAGGCTCCTACAATGAGCAGTTCTTC. Its translation: CASIPGPGSYNEQFF. Together with reference TRBV5-1 and TRBJ2-1, the CDR3 gives the full variable domain: KAGVTQTPRYLIKTRGQQVTLSCSPISGHRSVSWYQQTPGQGLQFLFEYFSETQRNKGNFPGRFSGRQFSNSRSEMNVSTLELGDSALYLCASIPGPGSYNEQFFGPGTRLTVL.

This clone was detected a few times. The chain employs TRBV5-5 and TRBJ2-7; 10 nucleotides match TRBD1. Germline V gene lookup returns CDR1 SGHKS and CDR2 YYEKEE (reference sequence). V shed 4 bases and J 2 bases; nucleotides not matched to a gene: 3. This CDR3 is 14 amino acids long. Written as DNA, the CDR3 is TGTGCCAGCAGCAAGGGACAGGGGACCTACGAGCAGTACTTC. This translates into CASSKGQGTYEQYF.

This sequence joins TRBV19 and TRBJ1-2; possibly TRBD1 for D (5 bases). Germline V gene lookup returns CDR1 LNHDA and CDR2 SQIVND (reference sequence). With 3 bases removed from V and 2 bases from J, the gap between germline ends came to 10 bases. This CDR3 is 14 amino acids long. The DNA of the CDR3 is TGTGCCAGTAGTATCAAAGGGGCGAACTATGGCTACACCTTC. Protein: CASSIKGANYGYTF.

The chain is built from TRBV9 and TRBJ2-1; 12 bases map to TRBD2. The CDR3 runs to 16 residues. Germline loops: CDR1 SGDLS, CDR2 YYNGEE. Trimming took 3 bases from V and 7 from J; bases not matched to a gene: 8. The CDR3, as DNA: TGTGCCAGCAGCGCTTTCTGGACTAGCGGGATGAATGAGCAGTTCTTC. It yields the protein CASSAFWTSGMNEQFF.

This sequence joins TRBV7-2 and TRBJ1-1; TRBD1 is a possible D gene (5 bases). Looked up from germline, CDR1 is SGHTA and CDR2 is FQGNSA. This CDR3 has 14 residues. Trimming shortened V by 2 bases and J by 4 bases, and 11 bases separated the two germline ends. CDR3 sequence: CASSLPNQGTEAFF. CDR3 DNA: TGTGCCAGCAGCTTACCTAACCAGGGCACTGAAGCTTTCTTT. Full variable domain (missing parts from reference TRBV7-2 and TRBJ1-1): GAGVSQSPSNKVTEKGKDVELRCDPISGHTALYWYRQSLGQGLEFLIYFQGNSAPDKSGLPSDRFSAERTGGSVSTLTIQRTQQEDSAVYLCASSLPNQGTEAFFGQGTRLTVV.

The chain combines TRBV11-2 with TRBJ1-1; tentatively, D is TRBD1 (5 bases). CDR1 is SGHAT, CDR2 FQNNGV, per germline. V was pared by 3 bases and J by 0 bases, with 14 bases between. This CDR3 region has 16 residues. CDR3 DNA sequence: TGTGCCAGCAGCTTGGGGGGATTGGAGGTGAACACTGAAGCTTTCTTT. Its translation is CASSLGGLEVNTEAFF.

The rearrangement links TRBV2 to TRBJ2-3, with a weak D call TRBD1 (5 bases). The germline V and J ends were trimmed by 6 bases and 2 bases, with 18 bases remaining between them. The CDR3 has 16 residues. CDR1 is SNHLY and CDR2 is FYNNEI in the germline V gene. The CDR3 loop reads CASSLRGGAITDTQYF. The CDR3 coding sequence is TGTGCCAGCAGCCTCCGAGGTGGGGCAATCACAGATACGCAGTATTTT. The variable domain in full, with the rest retrieved from reference TRBV2 and TRBJ2-3, is EPEVTQTPSHQVTQMGQEVILRCVPISNHLYFYWYRQILGQKVEFLVSFYNNEISEKSEIFDDQFSVERPDGSNFTLKIRSTKLEDSAMYFCASSLRGGAITDTQYFGPGTRLTVL.

This clone has just a few counts. Other DNA sequences from this sample encode an identical CDR3 as well. The chain carries TRBV7-6 and TRBJ2-5; 7 nucleotides agree with TRBD2. CDR1 is SGHVS and CDR2 is FNYEAQ in the germline V gene. The CDR3 runs to 14 residues. J gave up 4 bases and V 0 bases, and 2 bases lay outside the gene matches. The CDR3 sequence is CASSLATGGETQYF. The DNA of the CDR3 is TGTGCCAGCAGCTTAGCGACGGGGGGAGAGACCCAGTACTTC.

V is TRBV7-2 and J is TRBJ2-1; D perhaps matches TRBD2 (6 bases). This CDR3 spans 14 amino acids. Between the trimmed V and J ends, which lost 8 bases and 0 bases, there was a span of 11 bases. The V gene's germline CDR1 is SGHTA and CDR2 FQGNSA. The CDR3 coding sequence is TGTGCCAGCTCAAGGAGGGTCTCCTACAATGAGCAGTTCTTC. Encoded protein: CASSRRVSYNEQFF. The entire variable domain, with the rest obtained from reference TRBV7-2 and TRBJ2-1, is as follows: GAGVSQSPSNKVTEKGKDVELRCDPISGHTALYWYRQSLGQGLEFLIYFQGNSAPDKSGLPSDRFSAERTGGSVSTLTIQRTQQEDSAVYLCASSRRVSYNEQFFGPGTRLTVL.

The chain couples TRBV7-9 to TRBJ2-5; 7 bases align to TRBD2. The CDR3 runs to 14 residues. V lost 0 bases, J lost 5 bases, and 3 bases stayed unmatched. Germline V gene data show CDR1 as SEHNR and CDR2 as FQNEAQ (reference sequence). In DNA form, the CDR3 reads TGTGCCAGCAGCTTAGCGGGAGGGGATGAGACCCAGTACTTC. The encoded protein is CASSLAGGDETQYF.

This clone was seen repeatedly, ten times or more. CDR3 region: CASSKSYIRGQYF. The CDR3 nucleotides are TGTGCCAGCAGCAAATCTTATATCCGGGGGCAGTACTTC. The genes are TRBV21-1 and TRBJ2-7; the DNA was not used to check the table's D call, TRBD2. TRBV21-1 counts as a pseudogene. The CDR3 has 13 amino acids.

This chain connects TRBV5-1 to TRBJ2-1; maybe TRBD1 (5 bases). CDR3 length: 14 residues. With 4 bases removed from V and 5 bases from J, the gap between germline ends came to 13 bases. Per the germline V gene, CDR1 is SGHRS and CDR2 is YFSETQ. This CDR3 reads CASSRQPTDNEQFF. CDR3 DNA: TGCGCCAGCAGCAGACAGCCGACAGACAATGAGCAGTTCTTC.

The gene calls are TRBV6-5 and TRBJ2-7; 8 nucleotides align to TRBD1. CDR1 MNHEY and CDR2 SVGAGI come from the germline V gene. The ends lost 5 bases at V and 2 bases at J; junction bases unmatched: 5. CDR3 size: 14 residues. CDR3 loop: CASSPRQGTYEQYF. The CDR3, as DNA: TGTGCCAGCAGTCCTCGACAGGGGACCTACGAGCAGTACTTC.

The chain recombines TRBV13 with TRBJ2-7, with 12 bases that match TRBD2. Germline V gene data show CDR1 as PRHDT and CDR2 as FYEKMQ (reference sequence). The CDR3 totals 17 residues. J was trimmed by 5 bases and V by 4 bases; bases with no gene match: 12. CDR3 nucleotides: TGTGCCAGCAGCTCCCCAGGCCTAGCGGGAGGGGTGGACGAGCAGTACTTC. It codes for CASSSPGLAGGVDEQYF.

V usage is TRBV12-5 and J usage is TRBJ2-1; 7 bases are a match to TRBD2. CDR3 size: 16 residues. V was pared by 2 bases and J by 0 bases, with 4 bases of the junction left unmatched. CDR1 and CDR2 (germline): LGHNT, FRNRAP. CDR3 nucleotides: TGTGCTAGTGGTTTGAGAAGCGGGGACTCCTACAATGAGCAGTTCTTC. Protein sequence: CASGLRSGDSYNEQFF. The full variable domain, its missing parts supplied by reference TRBV12-5 and TRBJ2-1, is DARVTQTPRHKVTEMGQEVTMRCQPILGHNTVFWYRQTMMQGLELLAYFRNRAPLDDSGMPKDRFSAEMPDATLATLKIQPSEPRDSAVYFCASGLRSGDSYNEQFFGPGTRLTVL.

This chain links TRBV19 with TRBJ1-2; no definite D call. The germline gives CDR1 LNHDA, CDR2 SQIVND (reference sequence). Trimming shortened V by 2 bases and J by 9 bases, and 19 bases separated the two germline ends. This CDR3 spans 15 amino acids. The CDR3 here is CASSILAGVEASYTF. CDR3 nucleotides: TGTGCCAGTAGTATACTGGCCGGGGTGGAAGCGAGCTACACCTTC.

The rearrangement joins TRBV10-3 to TRBJ2-7, with 7 bases identical to TRBD1. The CDR3 totals 13 residues. Germline lookup yields CDR1 ENHRY and CDR2 SYGVKD. The V segment lost 10 bases and the J segment 0 bases; nucleotides outside the gene matches: 6. CDR3 residues: CATQGKNSYEQYF. CDR3 coding DNA: TGTGCCACACAGGGGAAAAACTCCTACGAGCAGTACTTC.

The rearrangement joins TRBV2 to TRBJ1-2, with D perhaps matching TRBD1 (6 bases). Germline CDR1 SNHLY, CDR2 FYNNEI. Trimming took 6 bases from V and 0 from J, leaving 14 bases between them. The CDR3 has 15 amino acids. CDR3 protein: CASRPRTEANYGYTF. CDR3 sequence (DNA): TGTGCCAGCAGGCCACGGACAGAAGCTAACTATGGCTACACCTTC. Looking up the rest from reference TRBV2 and TRBJ1-2 gives the full variable domain: EPEVTQTPSHQVTQMGQEVILRCVPISNHLYFYWYRQILGQKVEFLVSFYNNEISEKSEIFDDQFSVERPDGSNFTLKIRSTKLEDSAMYFCASRPRTEANYGYTFGSGTRLTVV.

V and J are TRBV13 and TRBJ2-5, with D perhaps being TRBD1 or TRBD2 (6 bases each). This CDR3 region has 14 residues. V was clipped by 4 bases and J by 5 bases, with 14 bases between them. CDR1 is PRHDT, CDR2 FYEKMQ, per germline (reference sequence). The CDR3 reads CASSSRTGRETQYF. The CDR3, as DNA: TGTGCCAGCAGCTCACGAACAGGGAGGGAGACCCAGTACTTC.

This chain links TRBV10-3 with TRBJ2-3; no clear D. Germline CDR1 reads ENHRY; CDR2 reads SYGVKD. CDR3 length: 12 amino acids. The ends were cut back, 10 bases at V and 5 bases at J, with 13 bases in the middle. The CDR3 DNA sequence: TGTGCCACTGGGCGAGTTCGAGATACGCAGTATTTT. It translates to CATGRVRDTQYF.

V is TRBV7-8 and J is TRBJ1-1; maybe TRBD1 (5 bases). Germline CDR1 reads SGHVS; CDR2 reads FQNEAQ. The CDR3 runs 14 residues. The V end lost 1 base, the J end lost 1 base, and 7 bases lay between the germline ends. In nucleotides, the CDR3 is TGTGCCAGCAGCTTAGACGGGGCGAACACTGAAGCTTTCTTT. It codes for CASSLDGANTEAFF.

The gene calls are TRBV10-3 and TRBJ2-2; D might be TRBD2 (5 bases). CDR3 length: 14 residues. Trimming took 6 bases from V and 3 from J, leaving 11 bases between them. CDR1 is ENHRY and CDR2 is SYGVKD in the germline V gene. The CDR3 protein is CAISRRDDTGELFF. CDR3 bases: TGTGCCATCAGCCGCCGGGATGACACCGGGGAGCTGTTTTTT.

The J gene is TRBJ1-4, the V gene TRBV5-1; D ambiguous. CDR3 length: 15 residues. V lost 4 bases to trimming and J lost 2 bases, with 12 bases between them. Germline V gives CDR1 SGHRS, CDR2 YFSETQ. The CDR3 DNA follows: TGCGCCAGCAGCATGGACCCGGGGACTAATGAAAAACTGTTTTTT. Encoded protein: CASSMDPGTNEKLFF. The full variable domain, its missing parts supplied by reference TRBV5-1 and TRBJ1-4, is KAGVTQTPRYLIKTRGQQVTLSCSPISGHRSVSWYQQTPGQGLQFLFEYFSETQRNKGNFPGRFSGRQFSNSRSEMNVSTLELGDSALYLCASSMDPGTNEKLFFGSGTQLSVL.

V is TRBV6-1 and J is TRBJ2-3; 7 bases are shared with TRBD2. The CDR3 consists of 13 residues. Germline values: CDR1 MNHNS, CDR2 SASEGT. The ends lost 7 bases at V and 3 bases at J; junction bases unmatched: 4. CDR3 nucleotides: TGTGCCAGCACGGCGGGAGTGACAGATACGCAGTATTTT. Protein sequence: CASTAGVTDTQYF.

The chain has TRBV5-5 and TRBJ2-7; D might be TRBD1 (5 bases). From germline, CDR1 is SGHKS and CDR2 YYEKEE (reference sequence). This CDR3 has 15 residues. V shed 0 bases and J shed 0 bases, with 10 bases lying between them. The CDR3 DNA sequence: TGTGCCAGCAGCTTGGCCTCGCAGGGCTCCTACGAGCAGTACTTC. It specifies CASSLASQGSYEQYF.

This sequence joins TRBV19 and TRBJ2-7; D may match TRBD1 or TRBD2 (5 bases each). CDR1 and CDR2 from the germline V gene are LNHDA and SQIVND (reference sequence). V lost 3 bases and J 0 bases, leaving 12 bases between the germline ends. The CDR3 is 15 amino acids. The CDR3 bases are TGTGCCAGTAGTATCATTTGGGGGAGCTCCTACGAGCAGTACTTC. It is translated as CASSIIWGSSYEQYF.